This T cell receptor (beta chain) emerged from a study of beta chain features in type 1 diabetes. Study-wide results and limits: Patients and controls would be equally affected if PCR favored shorter templates.

Many counts were recorded for this clone. The antigen is unknown. As every portion of the isolated RNA was reverse transcribed, the sequencing read expressed TCRB transcripts. This table comes from immunoSEQ multiplex PCR, and its TCRdb copy is limited to in-frame clones, with some not included. This sample has about 140,000 clones, with 9.5% to 10% found just once. The V end was cut by 3 bases, the J end by 6 bases, with 6 bases between. Germline CDR1 reads MNHEY; CDR2 reads SMNVEV (reference sequence). The CDR3 is made up of 13 amino acids. This sequence was found in a woman aged 40 to 50 in good health. The source material was central memory CD4+ T cells from blood. The rearrangement joins TRBV27 to TRBJ1-6; D gene uncertain. CDR3 in amino acids: CASSLRFNSPLHF. The CDR3 DNA sequence: TGTGCCAGCAGTTTGCGTTTTAATTCACCCCTCCACTTT.